This TCR beta chain was identified during a study of prognosis after radiotherapy for stage I lung cancer. Study context: In total, some 13 men and 6 women took part as patients, aged 53 to 84 with a median of 74.5 years. Stereotactic body radiotherapy was never combined with concurrent therapy in any patient. Radiotherapy preceded distant metastases in several patients (median 7 months); roughly 16 showed no significant progression. Study results and caveats: The study found that unique TCR clone counts fell after stereotactic body radiation therapy, median approximately 9,600 versus 7,200.

The CDR3 totals 13 residues. The V gene lost 7 bases and the J gene lost 0 bases, with 11 bases spanning the gap. In germline, CDR1 is SGDLS, CDR2 YYNGEE. CDR3 of TCR beta was amplified from genomic DNA via a two-round multiplex PCR. Amplification in first-round PCR relied on primers specific to each TRBV and TRBJ gene. TCRdb ran MiXCR on the multiplex PCR reads and lists one entry per CDR3 protein. The sample holds about 24,000 distinct CDR3 sequences, under 40% seen once. This clonotype was counted many times. No antigen is known for it. The genes are TRBV9 and TRBJ2-7; D is perhaps TRBD2 (7 bases). The receptor comes from a donor of 50 years or more with non-small cell lung cancer. The sequencing here drew on PBMCs, taken before or after stereotactic body radiation therapy (not recorded which). CDR3 in amino acids: CASGGGASYEQYF. For the CDR3, the DNA is TGTGCCAGCGGGGGGGGCGCCTCCTACGAGCAGTACTTC.